The 14 T cell receptor beta chains in this list originate from one sample, sequenced in a study of T cell responses to AZD1222 COVID-19 vaccine. The assay was immunoSEQ multiplex PCR, and TCRdb's table has in-frame clones only and misses some. The table shows some 100,000 clones, with approximately 86% occurring only once. This specimen consisted of peripheral blood, obtained on day 0 of MenACWY control vaccination. All receptors come from an adult in good health.

In the case of this clone: Mismatch with germline at one junction end may stem from a read error. The rearrangement uses TRBV5-4 and TRBJ2-7; D is unclear. CDR3 size: 12 residues. Germline lookup yields CDR1 SGHNT and CDR2 YYREEE (reference sequence). The CDR3 DNA follows: TGTGCCAGCAGCTTGGAGGTAGACTCTCCGGCTTTC. As protein: CASSLEVDSPAF.

This clone was counted a single time. The chain joins TRBV6-5 to TRBJ2-7; no firm D call. Germline CDR1 MNHEY, CDR2 SVGAGI. V lost 0 bases and J lost 5, with 8 bases in between. This CDR3 region has 13 residues. The CDR3 spells CASSYSRMDEQYF. In DNA, the CDR3 is TGTGCCAGCAGTTACTCGCGAATGGACGAGCAGTACTTC.

This rearrangement joins TRBV18 to TRBJ2-3; 8 bases line up with TRBD2. Germline V gives CDR1 KGHSH, CDR2 LQKENI. This CDR3 is 16 amino acids long. V was clipped by 3 bases and J by 2 bases; unmatched bases: 7. CDR3 sequence reads: CASSPRASGHTDTQYF. CDR3 coding DNA: TGTGCCAGCTCACCCCGGGCTAGCGGGCACACAGATACGCAGTATTTT.

The V gene is TRBV7-2, the J gene TRBJ1-2; 8 nucleotides align to TRBD1. The CDR3 sequence is 15 residues long. V was pared by 3 bases and J by 2 bases, with 5 bases of the junction left unmatched. Germline CDR1 reads SGHTA; CDR2 reads FQGNSA. The CDR3 DNA is TGTGCCAGCAGCTTTGGACAGGGTGTGAACTATGGCTACACCTTC. It encodes CASSFGQGVNYGYTF.

The chain combines TRBV5-1 with TRBJ1-2; 7 nucleotides match TRBD1. CDR3 length: 15 residues. With 3 bases clipped from V and 3 bases from J, the junction kept 8 bases outside the gene matches. The V gene's germline CDR1 is SGHRS and CDR2 YFSETQ. CDR3 sequence: CASSSEPGQYYGYTF. The CDR3 region has the DNA TGCGCCAGCAGCTCGGAACCGGGACAGTACTATGGCTACACCTTC.

The chain combines TRBV11-1 with TRBJ1-1; D is unresolved. Trimming took off 8 bases at V and 8 bases at J, with 12 bases between the two ends. Germline V gives CDR1 SGHAT, CDR2 FQDESV (reference sequence). This CDR3 has 11 residues. The CDR3: CASAGVVEAFF. The CDR3 bases are TGTGCCAGCGCGGGCGTGGTAGAAGCTTTCTTT.

The chain has TRBV28 and TRBJ1-5; D remains ambiguous. V was cut by 6 bases and J by 4 bases, with 19 bases left in between. This CDR3 region has 16 residues. CDR1 MDHEN and CDR2 SYDVKM come from the germline V gene. CDR3 region: CASSPTLSEGNQPQHF. DNA for the CDR3: TGTGCCAGCAGCCCAACCCTTTCGGAGGGAAATCAGCCCCAGCATTTT.

This clone has a handful of counts. Compared with germline, one end of the junction differs, possibly owing to a read error. V usage is TRBV19 and J usage is TRBJ1-5; unclear D gene. CDR1 LNHDA and CDR2 SQIVND come from the germline V gene (reference sequence). This CDR3 contains 14 residues. The CDR3 loop reads CASSLDHSNQPQHF. CDR3 bases: TGTGCCAGTAGTTTAGATCATAGCAATCAGCCCCAGCATTTT.

The gene calls are TRBV4-2 and TRBJ2-2; D tentatively reads TRBD1 or TRBD2 (6 bases each). V was pared by 4 bases and J by 2 bases, with 14 bases between. CDR1 is LGHNA and CDR2 is YNFKEQ in the germline V gene. The CDR3 has 16 residues. CDR3 sequence: CASSPRGRGNTGELFF. The CDR3 DNA reads as TGTGCCAGCAGCCCCCGGGGGCGGGGTAACACCGGGGAGCTGTTTTTT.

This rearrangement joins TRBV3-1 (or the pseudogene TRBV3-2) to TRBJ1-1, with TRBD1 matching 7 bases. The CDR3 contains 16 residues. Germline values: CDR1 LGHDT, CDR2 YNNKEL (reference sequence). After removal of 8 bases from V and 4 bases from J, the junction contained 16 bases not matched to a gene. CDR3: CASSPPKTGWGTEAFF. The DNA of the CDR3 is TGTGCCAGCTCCCCACCAAAGACAGGGTGGGGCACTGAAGCTTTCTTT.

V and J are TRBV7-3 and TRBJ1-4; the D is unclear. The germline V gene encodes CDR1 SGHTA and CDR2 FQGTGA. Between the trimmed V and J ends, which lost 1 base and 5 bases, there was a span of 11 bases. The length of the CDR3 is 15 residues. The CDR3 spells CASSLSRAGNEKLFF. The CDR3 DNA reads TGTGCCAGCAGCTTAAGTAGGGCGGGGAATGAAAAACTGTTTTTT.

The chain links TRBV28 to TRBJ2-7, with TRBD2 identical over 9 bases. Trimming took 7 bases from V and 6 from J; bases not matched to a gene: 16. CDR3 size: 16 residues. Germline loops: CDR1 MDHEN, CDR2 SYDVKM. In nucleotides, the CDR3 is TGTGCCAGCACACACATTCGGGCGGGAGGGCCGGTCGAGCAGTACTTC. Its translation: CASTHIRAGGPVEQYF.

The chain couples TRBV11-1 to TRBJ1-1; D gene uncertain. This CDR3 region has 14 residues. The V end lost 5 bases, the J end lost 4 bases, and 14 bases lay between the germline ends. Germline lookup yields CDR1 SGHAT and CDR2 FQDESV (reference sequence). The CDR3 DNA reads TGTGCCAGCAGCCGTGAGGCGGTGGGCACTGAAGCTTTCTTT. Amino acid sequence: CASSREAVGTEAFF.

This chain joins TRBV5-1 and TRBJ2-2; no firm D call. The V gene's germline CDR1 is SGHRS and CDR2 YFSETQ. CDR3 length: 15 residues. V lost 0 bases and J 0 bases, leaving 6 bases between the germline ends. The CDR3 here is CASSLGAANTGELFF. CDR3 bases: TGCGCCAGCAGCTTGGGGGCAGCGAACACCGGGGAGCTGTTTTTT.